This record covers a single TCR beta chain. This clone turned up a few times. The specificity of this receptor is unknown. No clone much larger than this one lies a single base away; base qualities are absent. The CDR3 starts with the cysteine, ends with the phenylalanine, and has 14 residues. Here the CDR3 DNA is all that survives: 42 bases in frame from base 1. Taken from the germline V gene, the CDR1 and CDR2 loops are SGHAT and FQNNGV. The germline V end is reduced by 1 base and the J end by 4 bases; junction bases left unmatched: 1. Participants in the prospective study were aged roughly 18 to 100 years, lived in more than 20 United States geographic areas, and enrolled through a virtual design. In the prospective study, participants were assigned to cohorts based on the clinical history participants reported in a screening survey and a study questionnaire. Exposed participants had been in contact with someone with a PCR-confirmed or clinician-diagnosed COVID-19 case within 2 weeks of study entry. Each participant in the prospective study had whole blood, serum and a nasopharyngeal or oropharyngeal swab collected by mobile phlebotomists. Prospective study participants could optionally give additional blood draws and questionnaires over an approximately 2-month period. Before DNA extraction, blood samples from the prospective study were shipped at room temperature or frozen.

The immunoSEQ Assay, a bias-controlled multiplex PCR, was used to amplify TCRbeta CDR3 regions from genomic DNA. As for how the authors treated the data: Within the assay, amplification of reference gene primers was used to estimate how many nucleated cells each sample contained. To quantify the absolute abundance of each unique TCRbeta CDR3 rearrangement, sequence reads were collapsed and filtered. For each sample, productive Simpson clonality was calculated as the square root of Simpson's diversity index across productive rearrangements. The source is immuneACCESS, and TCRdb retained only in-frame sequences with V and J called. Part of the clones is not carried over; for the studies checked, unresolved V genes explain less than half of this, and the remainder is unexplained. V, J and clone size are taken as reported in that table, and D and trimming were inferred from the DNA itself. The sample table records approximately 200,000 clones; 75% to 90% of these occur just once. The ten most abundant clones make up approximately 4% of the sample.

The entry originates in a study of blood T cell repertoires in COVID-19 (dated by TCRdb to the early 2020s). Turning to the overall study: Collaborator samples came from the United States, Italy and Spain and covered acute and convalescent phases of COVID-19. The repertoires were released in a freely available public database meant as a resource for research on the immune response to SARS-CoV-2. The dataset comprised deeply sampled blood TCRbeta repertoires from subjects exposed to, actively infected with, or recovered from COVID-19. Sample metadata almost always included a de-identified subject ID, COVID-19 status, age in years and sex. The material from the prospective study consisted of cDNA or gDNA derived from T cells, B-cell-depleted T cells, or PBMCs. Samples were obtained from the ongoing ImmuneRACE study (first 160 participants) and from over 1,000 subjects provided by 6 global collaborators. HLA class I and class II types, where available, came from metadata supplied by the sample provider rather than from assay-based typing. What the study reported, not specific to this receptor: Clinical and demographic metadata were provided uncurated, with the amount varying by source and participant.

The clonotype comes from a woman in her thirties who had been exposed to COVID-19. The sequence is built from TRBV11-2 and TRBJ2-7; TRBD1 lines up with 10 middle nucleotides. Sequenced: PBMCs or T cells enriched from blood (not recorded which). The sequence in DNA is TGTGCCAGCAGCTTAGGGACAGGGGGGTACGAGCAGTACTTC. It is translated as CASSLGTGGYEQYF. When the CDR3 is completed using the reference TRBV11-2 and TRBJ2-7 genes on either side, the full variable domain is EAGVAQSPRYKIIEKRQSVAFWCNPISGHATLYWYQQILGQGPKLLIQFQNNGVVDDSQLPKDRFSAERLKGVDSTLKIQPAKLEDSAVYLCASSLGTGGYEQYFGPGTRLTVT.